This T cell receptor (beta chain) was identified in a study of lymphopenia after photon versus proton radiotherapy. Clones were sequenced by immunoSEQ multiplex PCR, and TCRdb holds only the in-frame ones, with some missing. The table has around 64,000 clones, about 90% seen once. This CDR3 comprises 13 residues. Germline lookup yields CDR1 MNHEY and CDR2 SMNVEV (reference sequence). The V and J ends lost 2 bases and 3 bases respectively, with 7 bases between them. Study-wide results and limits: Only patients who died were analyzed for survival; proton advantage is unproven. In patients who died, overall survival fell as post-nadir TCR diversity dropped more. Oligoclonal CD8+ Temra expansion after nadir drove photon patients' diversity drop.

With respect to this clone: Antigen unknown.

The receptor comes from a woman aged 40 to 50 with cholangiocarcinoma. This specimen was peripheral blood, taken from a patient treated with photon-based radiotherapy. The chain combines TRBV27 with TRBJ1-2; D not certain. CDR3 sequence: CASSLKGDYGYTF. The CDR3 nucleotides read TGTGCCAGCAGTTTAAAGGGTGACTATGGCTACACCTTC.